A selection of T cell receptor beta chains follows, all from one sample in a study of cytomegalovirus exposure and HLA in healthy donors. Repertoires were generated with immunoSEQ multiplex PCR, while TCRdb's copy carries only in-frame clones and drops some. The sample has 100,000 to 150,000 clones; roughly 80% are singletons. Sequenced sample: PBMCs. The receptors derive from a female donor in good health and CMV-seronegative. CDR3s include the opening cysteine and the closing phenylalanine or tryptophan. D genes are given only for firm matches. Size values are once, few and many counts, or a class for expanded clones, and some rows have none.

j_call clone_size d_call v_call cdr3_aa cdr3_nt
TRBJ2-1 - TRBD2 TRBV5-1 CASSRGLAGVDEQFF TGCGCCAGCAGCCGGGGACTAGCGGGAGTCGATGAGCAGTTCTTC
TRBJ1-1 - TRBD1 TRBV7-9 CSSSLAAPGQGTTEAFF TGTTCCAGCAGCTTAGCCGCACCGGGACAGGGGACCACTGAAGCTTTCTTT
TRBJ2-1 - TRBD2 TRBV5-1 CASGAGGAYNEQFF TGCGCCAGCGGAGCGGGAGGGGCCTACAATGAGCAGTTCTTC
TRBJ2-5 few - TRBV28 CASSPDLGVGQETQYF TGTGCCAGCAGTCCTGATCTGGGAGTAGGGCAAGAGACCCAGTACTTC
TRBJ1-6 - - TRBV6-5 CATNRGWSFNSPLHF TGTGCAACTAACCGAGGGTGGAGCTTTAATTCACCCCTCCACTTT
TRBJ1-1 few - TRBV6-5 CASSYSGGRTEAFF TGTGCCAGCAGTTACTCGGGGGGGCGAACTGAAGCTTTCTTT
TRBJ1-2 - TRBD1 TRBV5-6 CASKNRGWGGYTF TGTGCCAGCAAGAACAGGGGGTGGGGAGGCTACACCTTC
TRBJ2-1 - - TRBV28 CASVRQGLYNEQFF TGTGCCAGCGTTCGACAAGGCCTCTACAATGAGCAGTTCTTC
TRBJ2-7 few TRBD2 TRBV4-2 CASSQEDSGRTYEQYF TGTGCCAGCAGCCAAGAGGATAGCGGGAGGACCTACGAGCAGTACTTC
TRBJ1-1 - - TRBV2 CASSSSPGNTEAFF TGTGCCAGCAGTTCCTCACCGGGGAACACTGAAGCTTTCTTT
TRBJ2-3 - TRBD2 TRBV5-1 CASRLAALGGTDMQYF TGCGCCAGCAGACTAGCGGCCCTAGGAGGCACAGATATGCAGTATTTT
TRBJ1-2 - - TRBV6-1 CASRGRSPVWDGYTF TGTGCCAGCAGGGGCCGGTCACCCGTTTGGGATGGCTACACCTTC
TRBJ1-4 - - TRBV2 CASNPTDLNEKLFF TGTGCCAGCAATCCCACGGACTTAAATGAAAAACTGTTTTTT
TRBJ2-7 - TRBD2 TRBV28 CKLLAGPYEQYF TGTAAACTCCTAGCGGGACCCTACGAGCAGTACTTC
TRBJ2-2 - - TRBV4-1 CASSQEGGESTGELFF TGCGCCAGCAGCCAAGAAGGCGGAGAGAGCACCGGGGAGCTGTTTTTT
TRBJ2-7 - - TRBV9 CASGGGFHEQYF TGTGCCAGCGGGGGCGGGTTCCACGAGCAGTACTTC
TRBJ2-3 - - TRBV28 CASSLQGISTDTQYF TGTGCCAGCAGCCTGCAGGGGATTAGCACAGATACGCAGTATTTT
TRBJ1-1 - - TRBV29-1 CSVVTVVNTEAFF TGCAGCGTTGTAACTGTGGTGAACACTGAAGCTTTCTTT
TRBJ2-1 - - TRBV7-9 CASSLEQSQFF TGTGCCAGCAGCTTAGAACAATCGCAGTTCTTC
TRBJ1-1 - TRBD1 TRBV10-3 CAISESSYRDRPVGAFF TGTGCCATCAGTGAGTCATCATACCGGGACAGGCCCGTAGGGGCTTTCTTT
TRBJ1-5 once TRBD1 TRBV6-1 CASSDGQASNQPQHF TGTGCCAGCAGTGATGGACAGGCAAGCAATCAGCCCCAGCATTTT
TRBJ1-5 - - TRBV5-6 CASSLGQGPNQPQHF TGTGCCAGCAGCTTGGGGCAGGGGCCCAATCAGCCCCAGCATTTT
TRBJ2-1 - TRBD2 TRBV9 CASSTLAGGSYNEQFF TGTGCCAGCAGCACTCTAGCGGGAGGTTCTTACAATGAGCAGTTCTTC
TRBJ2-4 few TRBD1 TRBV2 CASSRTGGKNIQYF TGTGCCAGCAGCAGAACAGGGGGGAAAAACATTCAGTACTTC
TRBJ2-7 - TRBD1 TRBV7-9 CASSWDRSTGSLPSYEQYF TGTGCCAGCAGCTGGGACAGGTCGACGGGGTCTCTCCCCTCCTACGAGCAGTACTTC
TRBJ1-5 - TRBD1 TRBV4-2 CASSLDRGAGQPQHF TGTGCCAGCAGCCTCGACAGGGGTGCAGGACAGCCCCAGCATTTT
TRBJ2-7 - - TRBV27 CATSGTRHSYEQYF TGTGCCACCTCCGGGACAAGGCACTCCTACGAGCAGTACTTC
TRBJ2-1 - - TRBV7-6 CASSYLRNENEQFF TGTGCCAGCAGTTATCTCCGAAATGAGAATGAGCAGTTCTTC
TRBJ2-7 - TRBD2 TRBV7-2 CASSKQAGGNAYEQYF TGTGCCAGCAGCAAACAAGCGGGAGGGAATGCCTACGAGCAGTACTTC
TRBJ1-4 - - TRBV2 CASSYRDPEEKLFF TGTGCCAGCAGTTACCGGGATCCAGAGGAAAAACTGTTTTTT
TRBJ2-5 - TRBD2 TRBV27 CASSLRLAGRETQYF TGTGCCAGCAGTTTACGGCTAGCGGGAAGGGAGACCCAGTACTTC
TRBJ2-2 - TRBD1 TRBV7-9 CASSLGQGNTGELFF TGTGCCAGCAGCTTGGGACAGGGGAACACCGGGGAGCTGTTTTTT
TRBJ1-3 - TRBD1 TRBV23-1 CASSRTGTGDLPSSGNTIYF TGCGCCAGCAGTCGCACCGGGACAGGGGATCTCCCAAGCTCTGGAAACACCATATATTTT
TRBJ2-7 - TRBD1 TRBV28 CASIGQGYEQYF TGTGCCAGCATCGGACAGGGCTACGAGCAGTACTTC
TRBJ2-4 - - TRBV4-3 CASSQGLYGQFSAKNIQYF TGCGCCAGCAGCCAAGGGCTCTATGGACAGTTTTCAGCCAAAAACATTCAGTACTTC
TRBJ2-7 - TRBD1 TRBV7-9 CSSSPLLTGTGGHEQYF TGTTCCAGCAGCCCTCTACTTACCGGGACAGGGGGGCACGAGCAGTACTTC
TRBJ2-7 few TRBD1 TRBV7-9 CASSPSTGFGYEQYF TGTGCCAGCAGCCCCTCGACAGGGTTTGGTTACGAGCAGTACTTC
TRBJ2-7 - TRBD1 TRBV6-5 CASSYSRDRENEQYF TGTGCCAGCAGTTACAGCCGGGACAGGGAAAACGAGCAGTACTTC
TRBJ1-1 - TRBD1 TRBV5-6 CASSLETGGTEAFF TGTGCCAGCAGCTTGGAGACAGGGGGCACTGAAGCTTTCTTT
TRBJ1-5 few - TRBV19 CASRFSSYSNQPQHF TGTGCCAGTAGGTTTTCGTCTTATAGCAATCAGCCCCAGCATTTT
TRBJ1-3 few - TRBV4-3 CASSQVGGSSGNTIYF TGCGCCAGCAGCCAAGTAGGAGGCAGCTCTGGAAACACCATATATTTT
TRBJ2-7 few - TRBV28 CASKRDYEQYF TGTGCCAGCAAGAGGGATTACGAGCAGTACTTC
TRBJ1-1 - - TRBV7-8 CASSLAWGGVDDEAFF TGTGCCAGCAGCTTAGCCTGGGGAGGGGTTGATGATGAAGCTTTCTTT
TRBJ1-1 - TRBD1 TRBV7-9 CASSPRDRGREAFF TGTGCCAGCAGCCCGAGGGACAGGGGGCGTGAAGCTTTCTTT
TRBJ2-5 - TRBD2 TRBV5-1 CASSFGWREETQYF TGCGCCAGCAGCTTTGGGTGGCGGGAGGAGACCCAGTACTTC
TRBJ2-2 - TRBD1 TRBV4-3 CASSFQGANTGELFF TGCGCCAGCAGCTTCCAGGGGGCGAACACCGGGGAGCTGTTTTTT
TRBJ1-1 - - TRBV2 CASSGGMNTEAFF TGTGCCAGCAGTGGAGGGATGAACACTGAAGCTTTCTTT
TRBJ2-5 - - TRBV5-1 CASSLSITYQETQYF TGCGCCAGCAGCTTGTCGATAACTTATCAAGAGACCCAGTACTTC
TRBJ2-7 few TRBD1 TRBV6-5 CASSPGTGGSYEQYF TGTGCCAGCAGTCCCGGGACAGGGGGTTCCTACGAGCAGTACTTC
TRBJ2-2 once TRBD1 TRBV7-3 CASGLQGAGELFF TGTGCCAGCGGCCTACAGGGGGCCGGGGAGCTGTTTTTT
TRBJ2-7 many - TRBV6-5 CASSYTGVEEQYF TGTGCCAGCAGTTACACGGGAGTGGAAGAGCAGTACTTC
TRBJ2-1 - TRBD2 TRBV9 CASSVGSSGRSDNEQFF TGTGCCAGCAGCGTAGGATCTAGCGGGAGATCAGACAATGAGCAGTTCTTC
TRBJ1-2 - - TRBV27 CASSFTSYGYTF TGTGCCAGCAGTTTCACATCCTATGGCTACACCTTC
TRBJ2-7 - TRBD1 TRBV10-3 CATTGQGMEEQYF TGTGCCACCACCGGACAGGGAATGGAAGAGCAGTACTTC
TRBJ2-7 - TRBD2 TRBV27 CASSLGGRPYEQYF TGTGCCAGCAGTTTGGGAGGGCGGCCCTACGAGCAGTACTTC